The present T cell receptor beta chain was sequenced within a study of cytomegalovirus exposure and HLA in healthy donors. Study details: Earlier, 117 million unique TCR beta sequences were recovered from approximately 180 million T cells by an analysis.

Use of 60 Vbeta and 13 Jbeta primers characterized the PCR. The repertoire was sequenced with immunoSEQ multiplex PCR; TCRdb's copy has only in-frame clones and lacks some. The sample table includes roughly 100,000 clones. V lost 4 bases, J lost 8 bases, and 9 bases lay in between. This CDR3 has 11 residues. Per the germline V gene, CDR1 is SGHNT and CDR2 is YYREEE (reference sequence). On this clone itself: Its antigen is still unknown.

General study findings and limits: The authors later linked a missense DCLRE1C variant to TCR beta V- and J-gene trimming. Confirmation in vitro established that a few CMV-associated chains were specific for CMV antigens. Rates of TCR association differed by HLA locus in a later analysis, with DRB1 highest and HLA-C lowest.

The chain recombines TRBV5-4 with TRBJ1-1; D is undetermined. The TCR originated in a woman in her thirties in good health and CMV-seronegative. Sample: PBMCs. The CDR3 loop is CASSGGSEAFF. Written as DNA, the CDR3 is TGTGCCAGCAGCGGCGGGTCCGAAGCTTTCTTT.